The 17 T cell receptor beta chains in this list originate from one sample, sequenced in a study of molecular identifiers for immune sequencing clone quantification. TCRdb fed the PCR reads into MiXCR, producing one record per CDR3 protein. The sample has tens of thousands of distinct CDR3 sequences; about 19% are singletons. Material for sequencing was naive CD8+ T cells from blood, with Jurkat cell RNA spiked in. Documented subset: FACS-sorted CD8+CD4-CCR7+CD45RA+ naive T cells. These receptors were obtained from a human donor in good health. Some libraries in this study had Jurkat cell RNA spiked in.

This clonotype was recorded many times. The chain employs TRBV27 and TRBJ1-4; TRBD1 agrees at 9 bases. The CDR3 totals 15 residues. Trimming took 5 bases from V and 6 from J; bases not matched to a gene: 7. Germline CDR1 MNHEY, CDR2 SMNVEV (reference sequence). Here the CDR3 reads CASSLYRGQDEKLFF. The CDR3 nucleotides read TGTGCCAGCAGTCTGTACAGGGGGCAGGATGAAAAACTGTTTTTT.

In this sample, this clonotype turned up many times. The chain recombines TRBV19 with TRBJ2-6; no firm D call. The CDR3 sequence is 15 residues long. The V gene lost 5 bases and the J gene lost 1 base, with 9 bases spanning the gap. Germline CDR1 and CDR2: LNHDA and SQIVND (reference sequence). The CDR3 loop reads CASSQTPSGANVLTF. The DNA of the CDR3 is TGTGCCAGTAGTCAGACACCTTCTGGGGCCAACGTCCTGACTTTC.

In this sample, this clonotype turned up many times. V gene TRBV3-1 combines with J gene TRBJ2-3; D uncertain. CDR3 length: 13 residues. Trimming shortened V by 1 base and J by 3 bases, and 5 bases separated the two germline ends. From germline, CDR1 is LGHDT and CDR2 YNNKEL (reference sequence). In nucleotides, the CDR3 is TGTGCCAGCAGCCAAGGAAGAACAGATACGCAGTATTTT. Translating it yields CASSQGRTDTQYF.

This clonotype was recorded at least ten times. The rearrangement links TRBV6-2 or TRBV6-3 to TRBJ2-3, with 8 nucleotides matching TRBD2. The V gene end was trimmed by 2 bases and the J gene end by 4 bases; junction bases not matched to a gene: 2. Per germline, CDR1 MNHEY and CDR2 SVGEGT. The CDR3 is made up of 14 amino acids. The CDR3 spells CASSYVRGADTQYF. CDR3 nucleotides: TGTGCCAGCAGTTACGTGCGGGGGGCAGATACGCAGTATTTT.

This chain joins TRBV28 and TRBJ2-7, with 10 nucleotides matching TRBD2. V was pared by 2 bases and J by 6 bases, with 4 bases of the junction left unmatched. CDR3 length: 14 residues. Germline-derived CDR1 and CDR2 are MDHEN and SYDVKM. The DNA of the CDR3 is TGTGCCAGCAGTTTAGCTAGCGGGAGTTTCGAGCAGTACTTC. Protein product: CASSLASGSFEQYF.

The gene calls are TRBV30 and TRBJ2-5, with TRBD1 identical over 7 bases. The length of the CDR3 is 13 residues. Germline V lookup: CDR1 GTSNPN, CDR2 SVGIG (reference sequence). J gave up 0 bases and V 8 bases, and 6 bases lay outside the gene matches. In nucleotides, the CDR3 is TGTGCCACGGGACAGACATACCAAGAGACCCAGTACTTC. Its translation is CATGQTYQETQYF. Complete variable domain (other parts from reference TRBV30 and TRBJ2-5): SQTIHQWPATLVQPVGSPLSLECTVEGTSNPNLYWYRQAAGRGLQLLFYSVGIGQISSEVPQNLSASRPQDRQFILSSKKLLLSDSGFYLCATGQTYQETQYFGPGTRLLVL.

With respect to this clonotype: Possible read error: a much larger clone is one base away. J is TRBJ2-7 and V is TRBV19; D not resolved. The CDR3 has 12 residues. V was pared by 5 bases and J by 5 bases, with 10 bases between. Per germline, CDR1 LNHDA and CDR2 SQIVND (reference sequence). The CDR3 here is CASSPRPHEQYF. The CDR3 DNA sequence: TGTGCCAGTAGTCCTAGGCCCCACGAGCAGTACTTC.

Many counts were recorded for this clonotype. The rearrangement links TRBV7-9 to TRBJ1-1; 10 nucleotides match TRBD1. The CDR3 loop spans 14 amino acids. Germline V gene sequence: CDR1 SEHNR, CDR2 FQNEAQ (reference sequence). The junction had 7 bases not matched to a gene; V was cut back by 7 bases and J by 5 bases. CDR3 in DNA: TGTGCCAGCACCCTGACAGGGGGCGATACTGAAGCTTTCTTT. Translating gives CASTLTGGDTEAFF.

This clonotype was observed many times. The chain couples TRBV5-1 to TRBJ2-2; D is unclear. Trimming removed 2 bases at V and 6 bases at J, with 14 bases between. The CDR3 loop spans 15 amino acids. Germline CDR1 SGHRS, CDR2 YFSETQ. The DNA of the CDR3 is TGCGCCAGCAGCTTTGAGTCACCCACGGCCGGGGAGCTGTTTTTT. Translating it yields CASSFESPTAGELFF.

A remark on this clonotype: A much larger clone lies one base from this, so it may be a read error. The CDR3 DNA sequence: TGTGCCAGCAGGGAACCGGGACAGTGCACTGAAGCTTTCTTT. Protein: CASREPGQCTEAFF. V gene TRBV11-2 combines with J gene TRBJ1-1, with 7 bases matching TRBD1. The CDR3 is made up of 14 amino acids. Per germline, CDR1 SGHAT and CDR2 FQNNGV. J was trimmed by 4 bases and V by 6 bases; bases with no gene match: 8.

This clonotype was observed many times. This chain connects TRBV13 to TRBJ1-5; D may be TRBD1 (6 bases). Per the germline V gene, CDR1 is PRHDT and CDR2 is FYEKMQ (reference sequence). The V end was cut by 2 bases, the J end by 5 bases, with 10 bases between. This CDR3 has 14 amino acids. This chain's CDR3 is CASSLQGIDQPQHF. The CDR3 DNA is TGTGCCAGCAGCTTACAGGGGATTGATCAGCCCCAGCATTTT.

Worth noting for this clonotype: Just one base apart from a much larger clone, this may be a read error. The genes are TRBV2 and TRBJ2-1, with D tentatively TRBD2 (6 bases). Germline CDR1 is SNHLY and CDR2 is FYNNEI. The CDR3 spans 15 residues. DNA of the CDR3: TGTGCCAGCAGTGAGATAATAGCGGAGTACAATGAGCGGTTCTTC. Its translation is CASSEIIAEYNERFF.

This clonotype was seen ten or more times. Germline is not matched at one junction end, which may reflect a read error. The chain has TRBV7-7 and TRBJ2-2; perhaps TRBD2 as D (6 bases). The CDR3 consists of 13 residues. The germline V gene has CDR1 SSHAT and CDR2 FNYEAQ (reference sequence). The CDR3 sequence is CASSSGEIGELFF. The DNA for the CDR3 is TGTGCTAGCAGCTCGGGAGAGATCGGGGAGCTGTTTTTT. The complete variable domain, with remaining parts taken from reference TRBV7-7 and TRBJ2-2, reads GAGVSQSPRYKVTKRGQDVTLRCDPISSHATLYWYQQALGQGPEFLTYFNYEAQPDKSGLPSDRFSAERPEGSISTLTIQRTEQRDSAMYRCASSSGEIGELFFGEGSRLTVL.

Many counts were recorded for this clonotype. The rearrangement uses TRBV7-9 and TRBJ2-2, with 10 bases identical to TRBD2. V shed 5 bases, J shed 1 base, and the junction held 4 bases outside the gene matches. Germline CDR1 reads SEHNR; CDR2 reads FQNEAQ (reference sequence). This CDR3 has 16 amino acids. CDR3 in amino acids: CASSPTSGMNTGELFF. CDR3 in DNA: TGTGCCAGCAGCCCCACTAGCGGGATGAACACCGGGGAGCTGTTTTTT.

This clonotype was counted many times. This chain joins TRBV7-6 and TRBJ2-7; D is perhaps TRBD2 (5 bases). This CDR3 is 13 amino acids long. From germline, CDR1 is SGHVS and CDR2 FNYEAQ. V was clipped by 1 base and J by 6 bases, with 10 bases between them. The CDR3 protein is CASSLEGAAEQYF. The DNA of the CDR3 is TGTGCCAGCAGCTTAGAGGGAGCGGCCGAGCAGTACTTC.

This clonotype has more than one count but fewer than ten. This sequence may be a read error, since a much larger clone differs from it by one base. The chain uses TRBV6-6 and TRBJ2-5; D perhaps matches TRBD2 (5 bases). CDR3 size: 13 residues. From germline, CDR1 is MNHNY and CDR2 SVGAGI (reference sequence). V lost 6 bases and J lost 8, with 16 bases in between. The CDR3 loop reads CASRELDQKTQYF. Here the CDR3 DNA reads TGTGCCAGCAGAGAACTAGATCAAAAAACCCAGTACTTC.

This clonotype was seen a handful of times. The rearrangement joins TRBV9 to TRBJ1-5; tentative D call: TRBD1 (5 bases). Trimming took off 2 bases at V and 6 bases at J, with 9 bases between the two ends. Per germline, CDR1 SGDLS and CDR2 YYNGEE. This CDR3 is built from 13 residues. CDR3 residues: CASSVRGGQPQHF. The DNA for the CDR3 is TGTGCCAGCAGCGTCCGGGGGGGTCAGCCCCAGCATTTT.